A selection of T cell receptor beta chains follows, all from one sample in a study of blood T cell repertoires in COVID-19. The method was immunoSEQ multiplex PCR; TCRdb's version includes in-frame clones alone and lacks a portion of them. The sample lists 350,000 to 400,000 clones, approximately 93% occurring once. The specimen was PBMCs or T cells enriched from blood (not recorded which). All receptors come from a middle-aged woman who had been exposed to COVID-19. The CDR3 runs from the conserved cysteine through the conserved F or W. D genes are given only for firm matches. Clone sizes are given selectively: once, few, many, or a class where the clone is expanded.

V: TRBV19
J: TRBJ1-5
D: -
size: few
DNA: TGTGCCAGTAGTTTCGGGGAGGGAGGTTATCAGCCCCAGCATTTT
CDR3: CASSFGEGGYQPQHF

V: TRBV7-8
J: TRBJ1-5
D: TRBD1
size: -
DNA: TGTGCCAGCAGCCGAGACCCCCAGGGGGCAGGGAATACGGGCAATCAGCCCCAGCATTTT
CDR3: CASSRDPQGAGNTGNQPQHF

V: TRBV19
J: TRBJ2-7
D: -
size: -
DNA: TGTGCCAGTAGTACTAGAGGAACTTTCGGGGGAGAGCAGTACTTC
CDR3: CASSTRGTFGGEQYF

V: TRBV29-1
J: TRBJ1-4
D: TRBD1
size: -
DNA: TGCAGCGTTCGGACAGGGTCAACTAATGAAAAACTGTTTTTT
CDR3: CSVRTGSTNEKLFF

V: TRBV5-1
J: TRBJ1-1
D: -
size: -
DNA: TGCGCCAGCAGCTTGGAAGGAGGCGAAGCTTTCTTT
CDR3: CASSLEGGEAFF

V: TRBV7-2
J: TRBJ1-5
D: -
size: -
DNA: TGTGCCAGCAGCTTGTACAGCCCTCAGCCCCAGCATTTT
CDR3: CASSLYSPQPQHF

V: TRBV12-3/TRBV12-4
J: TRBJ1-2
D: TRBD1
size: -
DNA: TGCGCGGCCGGGACAGGGATCTATGGCTACACCTTC
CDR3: CAAGTGIYGYTF

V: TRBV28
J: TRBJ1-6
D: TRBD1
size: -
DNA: TGTGCCAGCAGTCCTTCAACAGGGGTGAATTCACCCCTCCACTTT
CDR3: CASSPSTGVNSPLHF

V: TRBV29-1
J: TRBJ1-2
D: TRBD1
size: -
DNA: TGCAGCGTTGAAGATCTCGGACAGGGGGGGAGCGATGGCTACACCTTC
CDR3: CSVEDLGQGGSDGYTF

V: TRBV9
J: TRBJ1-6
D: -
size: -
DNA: TGTGCCAGCAGCGGCGGTGGGGGGGGTAAGCCCTATAATTCACCCCTCCACTTT
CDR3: CASSGGGGGKPYNSPLHF

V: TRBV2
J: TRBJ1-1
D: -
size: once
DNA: TGTGCCAGCAGTGTGGGATTAGGGAGCGCCGGAGCTTTCTTT
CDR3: CASSVGLGSAGAFF

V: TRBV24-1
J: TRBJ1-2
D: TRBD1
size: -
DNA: TGTGCCACCAGTCCTCGGCAGGGGGCCTATGGCTACACCTTC
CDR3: CATSPRQGAYGYTF

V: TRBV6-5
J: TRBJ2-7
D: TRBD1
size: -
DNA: TGTGCCAGCAGGCCGGACAGGGGTTCCTACGAGCAGTACTTC
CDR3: CASRPDRGSYEQYF

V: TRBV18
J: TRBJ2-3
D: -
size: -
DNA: TGTGCCAGCTCACCCGGACTGCCCTATACGCAGTATTTT
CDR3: CASSPGLPYTQYF

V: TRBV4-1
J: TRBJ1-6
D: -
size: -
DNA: TGCGCCAGCAGCCCTCCTCTCGCGGGGGGCCTAGGATCACCCCTCCACTTT
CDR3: CASSPPLAGGLGSPLHF

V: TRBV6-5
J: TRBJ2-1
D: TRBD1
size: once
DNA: TGTGCCAGCAGCGACCCGAACAGGGGGAACAATGAGCAGTTCTTC
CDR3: CASSDPNRGNNEQFF

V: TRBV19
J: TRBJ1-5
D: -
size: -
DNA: TGTGCCAGTCGGACTATTAGAACCCTCAATCAGCCCCAGCATTTT
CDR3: CASRTIRTLNQPQHF

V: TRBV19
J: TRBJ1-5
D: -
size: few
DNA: TGTGCCAGTACCATAGGTCCTCCCCGGAGGCAGCCCCAGCATTTT
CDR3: CASTIGPPRRQPQHF

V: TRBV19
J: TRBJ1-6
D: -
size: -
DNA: TGTGCCAGTACAGGGGACGCGAATTCACCCCTCCACTTT
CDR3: CASTGDANSPLHF

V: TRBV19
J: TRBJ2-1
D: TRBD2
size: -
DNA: TGTGCCAGTAGTCTCATAGGACTAGCGGAAGACAATGAGCAGTTCTTC
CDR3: CASSLIGLAEDNEQFF

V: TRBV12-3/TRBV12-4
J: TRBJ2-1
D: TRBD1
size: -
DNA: TGTGCCAGCAGTCCCCGACAGGGGAATGAGCAGTTCTTC
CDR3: CASSPRQGNEQFF

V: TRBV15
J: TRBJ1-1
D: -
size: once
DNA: TGTGCCACCAGCAGAGATATGGGGGGGAACACTGAAGCTTTCTTT
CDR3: CATSRDMGGNTEAFF

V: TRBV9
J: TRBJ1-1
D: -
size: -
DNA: TGTGCCAGCAGTGATAGGGGTGGGACTGAAGCTTTCTTT
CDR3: CASSDRGGTEAFF

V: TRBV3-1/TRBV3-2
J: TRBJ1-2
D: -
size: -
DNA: TGTGCCAGCAGCCAAATCAGGGGCGGGGGCTACACCTTC
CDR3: CASSQIRGGGYTF

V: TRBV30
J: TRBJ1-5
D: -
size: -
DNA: TGTGCCTGGAGTAGGGAGCAAAAGCAGCCCCAGCATTTT
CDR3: CAWSREQKQPQHF

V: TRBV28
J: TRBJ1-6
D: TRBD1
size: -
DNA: TGTGCCAGCAGTTTGCTAGGGGGCCAGCGGATTAATTCACCCCTCCACTTT
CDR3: CASSLLGGQRINSPLHF

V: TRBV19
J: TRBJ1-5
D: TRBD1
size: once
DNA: TGTGCCAGTAGATCGGGACAGGGTGGCTTTTATCAGCCCCAGCATTTT
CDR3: CASRSGQGGFYQPQHF

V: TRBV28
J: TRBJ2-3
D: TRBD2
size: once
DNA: TGTGCCAGCAGCACCCCAGCGGGAGGGACAGATACGCAGTATTTT
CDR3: CASSTPAGGTDTQYF

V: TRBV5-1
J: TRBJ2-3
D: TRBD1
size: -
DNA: TGCGCCAGCAGCTTGGAGGGGGCAGGCGCAGATACGCAGTATTTT
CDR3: CASSLEGAGADTQYF

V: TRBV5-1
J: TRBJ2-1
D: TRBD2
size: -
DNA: TGCGCCAGCAGTATTAGCGCGGGAGGTTACAATGAGCAGTTCTTC
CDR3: CASSISAGGYNEQFF

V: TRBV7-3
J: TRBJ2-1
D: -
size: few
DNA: TGTGCCAGCAGCCCGAGGGCCTACAATGAGCAGTTCTTC
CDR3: CASSPRAYNEQFF

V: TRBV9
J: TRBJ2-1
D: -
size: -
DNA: TGTGCCAGCAGCGGCCCAGAAGATGAGCAGTTCTTC
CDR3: CASSGPEDEQFF

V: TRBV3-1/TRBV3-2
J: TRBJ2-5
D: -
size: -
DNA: TGTGCCAGCAGCCATCTAGAGACCCAGTACTTC
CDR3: CASSHLETQYF

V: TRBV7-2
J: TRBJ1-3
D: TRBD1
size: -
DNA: TGTGCCAGCAGCATAAACAGGGGGCAAGGAAACACCATATATTTT
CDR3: CASSINRGQGNTIYF

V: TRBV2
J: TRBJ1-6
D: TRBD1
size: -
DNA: TGTGCCAGCAGCCACAGGGGAAATTCACCCCTCCACTTT
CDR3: CASSHRGNSPLHF

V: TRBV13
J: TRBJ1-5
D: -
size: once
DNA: TGTGCCAGCAGCTTAAAGGGGAGCAATCAGCCCCAGCATTTT
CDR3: CASSLKGSNQPQHF

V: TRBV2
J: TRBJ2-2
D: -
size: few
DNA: TGTGCCAGCAGCCTTCAGGGGTCAGCCGGGGAGCTGTTTTTT
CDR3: CASSLQGSAGELFF

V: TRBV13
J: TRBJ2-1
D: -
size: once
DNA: TGTGCCAGCAGCTTCCGACAGCCTCACAATGAGCAGTTCTTC
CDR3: CASSFRQPHNEQFF

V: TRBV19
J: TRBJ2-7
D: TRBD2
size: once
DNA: TGTGCCAGTAGTCTGAGCCGCGGGAGTCTGAGCGAGCAGTACTTC
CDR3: CASSLSRGSLSEQYF